A single sample gave rise to the 27 T cell receptor beta chains below, sequenced in a study of blood T cells in healthy people across ages (dated by TCRdb to between 2015 and 2017). Preparation of the library involved 5' RACE. A second PCR of about 6 to 11 cycles was performed with a sample-barcoded 5' primer and a J-beta primer mix. The public sequencing data were trimmed at Q25 with fastp and processed into clonotypes with MiXCR by TCRdb, which kept only in-frame beta chains. Under each unique CDR3 protein, matching rows form one entry showing the most common genes and DNA. Present in this sample are around 2 million distinct CDR3 sequences, approximately 39% of which were seen just once. The ten largest clones add up to approximately 22% of the sample. The sequencing input was blood. All receptors come from a human donor in good health.

The chain has TRBV29-1 and TRBJ1-4, with D uncertain. The CDR3 consists of 12 residues. V gave up 3 bases and J gave up 6 bases, with 8 bases separating them. Germline CDR1 reads SQVTM; CDR2 reads ANQGSEA. This chain's CDR3 is CSVEGGDEKLFF. The CDR3 DNA is TGCAGCGTTGAGGGCGGAGATGAAAAACTGTTTTTT.

This sequence joins TRBV7-9 and TRBJ2-3; possibly TRBD1 for D (5 bases). The ends were cut back, 6 bases at V and 0 bases at J, with 16 bases in the middle. Germline V gene lookup returns CDR1 SEHNR and CDR2 FQNEAQ (reference sequence). The CDR3 is 16 amino acids. The CDR3 DNA reads TGTGCCAGCAGACCTCATACAGGCCCTAGCACAGATACGCAGTATTTT. Its translation: CASRPHTGPSTDTQYF.

This clonotype was detected a few times. This chain connects TRBV20-1 to TRBJ1-2, with 11 bases matching TRBD1. Germline V gives CDR1 DFQATT, CDR2 SNEGSKA (reference sequence). The CDR3 has 15 amino acids. V lost 2 bases to trimming and J lost 5 bases; unmatched junction nucleotides: 7. Here the CDR3 DNA reads TGCAGTGCTAGACCCAGGGACAGGGGGGGATATGGCTACACCTTC. Translation: CSARPRDRGGYGYTF.

The genes are TRBV11-2 and TRBJ2-3; D is uncertain. V was clipped by 5 bases and J by 3 bases, with 15 bases between them. The CDR3 totals 15 residues. Germline V gene sequence: CDR1 SGHAT, CDR2 FQNNGV. CDR3 loop: CASSAMSKGTDTQYF. CDR3 in DNA: TGTGCCAGCAGCGCGATGTCTAAAGGGACAGATACGCAGTATTTT.

The chain joins TRBV12-3 or TRBV12-4 to TRBJ2-5; D perhaps matches TRBD2 (6 bases). V dropped 6 bases and J dropped 5 bases, with 28 bases sitting between them. The length of the CDR3 is 18 residues. CDR3 sequence reads: CASSPTGRGIKKEETQYF. CDR3 DNA sequence: TGTGCCAGCAGCCCGACCGGGCGGGGAATAAAGAAGGAGGAGACCCAGTACTTC.

CDR3 nucleotide sequence: TGCAGCGTTGTACCGCGGGGGTTAATTAGGGCTGGAACGTACAATGAGCAGTTCTTC. It yields the protein CSVVPRGLIRAGTYNEQFF. The gene calls are TRBV29-1 and TRBJ2-1, with TRBD2 identical over 7 bases. The germline V gene encodes CDR1 SQVTM and CDR2 ANQGSEA. This CDR3 spans 19 amino acids. Trimming removed 4 bases from V and 4 bases from J; junction bases left unmatched: 22.

This chain connects TRBV11-2 to TRBJ1-5; tentatively, D is TRBD1 (5 bases). The CDR3 contains 15 residues. CDR1 is SGHAT, CDR2 FQNNGV, per germline. Trimming left V 0 bases short and J 6 bases short, with 12 bases between. This CDR3 reads CASSLDRWGRQPQHF. CDR3 nucleotides: TGTGCCAGCAGCTTAGATCGATGGGGCCGTCAGCCCCAGCATTTT.

V usage is TRBV27 and J usage is TRBJ1-1; D is perhaps TRBD1 (5 bases). V dropped 0 bases and J dropped 1 base, with 9 bases sitting between them. The germline gives CDR1 MNHEY, CDR2 SMNVEV (reference sequence). The CDR3 is 15 amino acids. The DNA for the CDR3 is TGTGCCAGCAGTTTATCGTACACAGGGAACACTGAAGCTTTCTTT. Translated, it gives CASSLSYTGNTEAFF.

This clonotype was seen a few times. The rearrangement joins TRBV19 to TRBJ2-3, with TRBD1 matching 10 bases. Germline values: CDR1 LNHDA, CDR2 SQIVND (reference sequence). J gave up 2 bases and V 0 bases, and 2 bases lay outside the gene matches. This CDR3 has 16 residues. The chain's CDR3 is CASSIETGGFTDTQYF. The CDR3 DNA sequence: TGTGCCAGTAGTATAGAGACAGGGGGCTTCACAGATACGCAGTATTTT.

V usage is TRBV7-2 and J usage is TRBJ1-5; 7 nucleotides agree with TRBD1. Looked up from germline, CDR1 is SGHTA and CDR2 is FQGNSA. The V gene end was trimmed by 5 bases and the J gene end by 12 bases; junction bases not matched to a gene: 7. The CDR3 contains 12 residues. The CDR3 spells CASSRYTGVQHF. Written as DNA, the CDR3 is TGTGCCAGCAGCCGATATACAGGGGTCCAGCATTTT.

The chain uses TRBV27 and TRBJ1-5; 7 positions match TRBD1. This CDR3 is built from 16 residues. The V segment lost 3 bases and the J segment 2 bases; nucleotides outside the gene matches: 7. Germline V gene sequence: CDR1 MNHEY, CDR2 SMNVEV (reference sequence). CDR3 nucleotides: TGTGCCAGCAGTTTCCTCGACAGGGTTCGCAATCAGCCCCAGCATTTT. It encodes CASSFLDRVRNQPQHF.

About this clonotype itself: The junction differs from germline at one of its ends, possibly a read error. This rearrangement joins TRBV6-6 to TRBJ1-5; D is unresolved. Germline lookup yields CDR1 MNHNY and CDR2 SVGAGI (reference sequence). The CDR3 has 14 amino acids. The CDR3 DNA reads TGTGCCAGCAGTTATGACAAAAACAATCGGCCCCAGCATTTT. This gives the protein CASSYDKNNRPQHF.

The V call is TRBV6-5, the J call TRBJ2-1, with 9 bases that match TRBD1. Trimming cost V 1 base and J 5 bases; bases outside gene matches: 3. The CDR3 totals 15 residues. Germline assignment: CDR1 MNHEY and CDR2 SVGAGI. This CDR3 reads CASSYWDRADNEQFF. Here the CDR3 DNA reads TGTGCCAGCAGTTACTGGGACAGGGCCGACAATGAGCAGTTCTTC.

This chain connects TRBV15 to TRBJ1-2; D call uncertain. V lost 4 bases, J lost 5 bases, and 20 bases lay in between. The germline gives CDR1 LNHNV, CDR2 YYDKDF (reference sequence). This CDR3 contains 16 residues. CDR3 protein: CATSTSKVEGGYGYTF. The CDR3 bases are TGTGCCACCAGCACCTCTAAGGTGGAGGGTGGATATGGCTACACCTTC. The complete variable domain, with remaining parts taken from reference TRBV15 and TRBJ1-2, reads DAMVIQNPRYQVTQFGKPVTLSCSQTLNHNVMYWYQQKSSQAPKLLFHYYDKDFNNEADTPDNFQSRRPNTSFCFLDIRSPGLGDTAMYLCATSTSKVEGGYGYTFGSGTRLTVV.

V usage is TRBV29-1 and J usage is TRBJ2-3; no reliable D call. The germline V gene encodes CDR1 SQVTM and CDR2 ANQGSEA. The CDR3 is 15 residues long. V lost 0 bases and J lost 1, with 11 bases in between. Written as DNA, the CDR3 is TGCAGCGTTGAAGATCAAGGAATGGGCACAGATACGCAGTATTTT. Translation gives CSVEDQGMGTDTQYF.

The J gene is TRBJ1-1, the V gene TRBV12-3 or TRBV12-4; D is possibly TRBD1 (5 bases). V was cut by 5 bases and J by 5 bases, with 12 bases left in between. This CDR3 has 13 amino acids. This chain's CDR3 is CASSPKGVTEAFF. CDR3 sequence (DNA): TGTGCCAGCAGTCCAAAAGGGGTTACTGAAGCTTTCTTT.

The CDR3 protein is CASSPGTGKGYEQYF. The CDR3 coding sequence is TGTGCCAGCAGCCCCGGGACAGGTAAAGGCTACGAGCAGTACTTC. This chain joins TRBV14 and TRBJ2-7, with 8 bases lining up with TRBD1. CDR3 length: 15 amino acids. The germline gives CDR1 SGHDN, CDR2 FVKESK. V was pared by 4 bases and J by 3 bases, with 8 bases of the junction left unmatched.

The chain joins TRBV20-1 to TRBJ1-2; the match to TRBD1 covers 12 bases. The CDR3 is made up of 18 amino acids. Germline V gene data show CDR1 as DFQATT and CDR2 as SNEGSKA (reference sequence). Trimming took 0 bases from V and 4 from J; bases not matched to a gene: 12. CDR3 sequence (DNA): TGCAGTGCTAGAGAGGCCGGGACAGGGGGCCTAGTCGGCTATGGCTACACCTTC. This gives the protein CSAREAGTGGLVGYGYTF.

The chain recombines TRBV20-1 with TRBJ1-2; TRBD1 might be the D (6 bases). The germline V gene encodes CDR1 DFQATT and CDR2 SNEGSKA (reference sequence). V was cut by 6 bases and J by 0 bases, with 29 bases left in between. The CDR3 loop spans 19 amino acids. The CDR3 region has the DNA TGCAGTGCCGTACCACCCACAGCGGGGGGGGCAGGAACTAACTATGGCTACACCTTC. This gives the protein CSAVPPTAGGAGTNYGYTF.

This clonotype was seen a handful of times. CDR3 loop: CSARDPNQPQHF. CDR3 sequence (DNA): TGCAGTGCTAGAGACCCAAATCAGCCCCAGCATTTT. The chain has TRBV20-1 and TRBJ1-5; D remains ambiguous. This CDR3 has 12 residues. V lost 0 bases to trimming and J lost 4 bases, with 4 bases between them. Germline CDR1 is DFQATT and CDR2 is SNEGSKA (reference sequence).

This clonotype has only a few counts. The chain employs TRBV5-1 and TRBJ1-1, with TRBD1 identical over 8 bases. The germline V gene encodes CDR1 SGHRS and CDR2 YFSETQ. With V trimmed by 4 bases and J by 1 base, 6 bases remained unmatched. CDR3 size: 15 residues. The CDR3 nucleotides read TGCGCCAGCAGCCTATCCGGGACAGGGAACACTGAAGCTTTCTTT. Its translation: CASSLSGTGNTEAFF.

Only a few counts were recorded for this clonotype. Germline and junction disagree at one end, which may indicate a read error. This sequence joins TRBV10-3 and TRBJ2-6; 10 positions match TRBD1. Germline V gene sequence: CDR1 ENHRY, CDR2 SYGVKD. This CDR3 spans 18 amino acids. This CDR3 reads CAIRQRDRGVPGANVLTF. The CDR3, as DNA: TGCGCCATCAGACAAAGGGACAGGGGAGTGCCTGGGGCCAACGTCCTGACTTTC.

V usage is TRBV3-1 and J usage is TRBJ2-7, with D tentatively TRBD1 (6 bases). V was shortened by 6 bases and J by 2 bases, with 14 bases between the two germline ends. CDR1 is LGHDT, CDR2 YNNKEL, per germline (reference sequence). This CDR3 has 14 residues. The CDR3 DNA reads as TGTGCCAGCAGTCCGAGGGGGAGTACCTACGAGCAGTACTTC. This gives the protein CASSPRGSTYEQYF.

The chain has TRBV4-2 and TRBJ2-1; D is perhaps TRBD1 (5 bases). Trimming took 0 bases from V and 2 from J, leaving 17 bases between them. Germline V gene sequence: CDR1 LGHNA, CDR2 YNFKEQ. The CDR3 loop spans 18 amino acids. CDR3 sequence (DNA): TGTGCCAGCAGCCAAGATTTTAAGGGGCGCCCCACCTACAATGAGCAGTTCTTC. It translates to CASSQDFKGRPTYNEQFF.

This clonotype appeared a few times. An end of the junction differs from the germline gene, which may be a read error. The CDR3 here is CVSAGPQAFSYEQYF. For the CDR3, the DNA is TGTGTCAGCGCCGGGCCCCAGGCCTTCTCCTACGAGCAGTACTTC. The V and J genes are TRBV5-5 and TRBJ2-7; no reliable D call. This CDR3 comprises 15 residues. CDR1 SGHKS and CDR2 YYEKEE come from the germline V gene (reference sequence).

The V gene is TRBV4-3, the J gene TRBJ2-3; 9 bases fit TRBD2. Germline CDR1 is LGHNA and CDR2 is YSLEER. This CDR3 contains 16 residues. The V gene end was trimmed by 0 bases and the J gene end by 4 bases; junction bases not matched to a gene: 5. CDR3 region: CASSQDLSGGSDTQYF. The CDR3 DNA sequence: TGCGCCAGCAGCCAAGATCTTAGCGGGGGTTCAGATACGCAGTATTTT.

This clonotype was seen more than once but under ten times. This chain uses TRBV12-3 or TRBV12-4 with TRBJ2-3; a possible D gene is TRBD2 (7 bases). The CDR3 is made up of 16 amino acids. Trimming pared 6 bases from V and 2 bases from J, leaving 18 bases between. The CDR3 region is CASSHPAGATTDTQYF. CDR3 nucleotides: TGTGCCAGCAGCCACCCCGCGGGGGCCACCACAGATACGCAGTATTTT.